This section outlines one T cell receptor beta chain sequence together with its context. Its antigen is not known. The sample is drawn from a study of CD8+ T cells in alopecia areata. Study at large: Scalp area affected, as a percentage, set the severity score of treated patients.

Whole-study results and caveats: Scalp sequencing captures resident alphabeta T cells of normal skin too. Scalp clonality dropped significantly under tofacitinib, as did expanded CD8+ top-100 clones. Scalp and blood retained many expanded lesional clones during tofacitinib.

The germline V gene encodes CDR1 SQVTM and CDR2 ANQGSEA. The CDR3 runs 13 residues. Trimming took 4 bases from V and 7 from J; bases not matched to a gene: 7. Reverse transcription of extracted RNA yielded cDNA, which provided the sequencing template. Data came from immunoSEQ multiplex PCR; TCRdb stores just in-frame clones and leaves some out. The table shows around 290,000 clones, with nearly 60% occurring only once. As for treatment: oral pan-JAK inhibitor, 5-10 mg twice daily. The rearrangement uses TRBV29-1 and TRBJ1-1; 9 nucleotides line up with TRBD1. This sequence originates from a human donor with alopecia areata. The sequencing used CD4+ T cells sorted from blood, collected at week 24, from a patient treated with tofacitinib. The CDR3 is CSVAGQGPLEAFF. In DNA form, the CDR3 reads TGCAGCGTTGCTGGACAGGGGCCCCTTGAAGCTTTCTTT.